This T cell receptor (beta chain) was identified during a study of radiation and T cells in renal cell carcinoma. The germline gives CDR1 SGHTA, CDR2 FQGTGA. V dropped 5 bases and J dropped 6; count of bases not matched to a gene: 10. CDR3 size: 15 residues. Sequenced by immunoSEQ multiplex PCR; TCRdb stores in-frame clones only, minus some. The sample contains more than 15,000 clones, about 50% of which appear only once. Treatment noted: 15 Gy SBRT to primary tumor, nephrectomy 4 weeks later. Nephrectomy followed 15 Gy stereotactic body radiation by 4 weeks. The chain employs TRBV7-3 and TRBJ1-1; TRBD1 agrees at 9 bases. The sample consisted of tumor tissue, taken from a patient whose treatment included radiotherapy and nephrectomy. This receptor was identified in a man aged 45-65 years with renal cell carcinoma. The CDR3 reads CASSPTGGSSAEAFF. CDR3 sequence (DNA): TGTGCCAGCAGCCCTACAGGGGGCTCTTCGGCTGAAGCTTTCTTT.